This TCR beta chain was retrieved from a study of response to subunit inactivated influenza vaccine. General study findings and limits: T cells newly recruited by each seasonal influenza vaccination are few, the authors suggested.

The CDR3 runs to 13 residues. Deletions cut 10 bases from V and 8 bases from J, with 18 bases between. Looked up from germline, CDR1 is SEHNR and CDR2 is FQNEAQ (reference sequence). The sample holds many counts of this clonotype. Its antigen is currently unknown. TCRdb reprocessed the RT-PCR reads with MiXCR, giving one entry per CDR3 protein. The sample lists about 480,000 distinct CDR3 sequences, over 10% seen once, with about an eighth in the top ten. This receptor was obtained from a man aged 45-65 years who received an inactivated influenza vaccine. The V and J genes are TRBV7-9 and TRBJ2-1; D is ambiguous. Source: PBMCs from blood, taken 35 to 45 days after vaccination. CDR3 nucleotide sequence: TGTGCCACCAGAACGGCTAGTGGTCATGAGCAGTTCTTC. It is translated as CATRTASGHEQFF.